The 31 T cell receptor beta chains listed next were all sequenced from one sample in a study of CD8 T cells in cerebrospinal fluid in Alzheimer's disease (dated by TCRdb to the early 2020s). Receptors were amplified or captured by 10x single-cell sequencing. Data came from a NextSeq 550. Based on TCRdb reprocessing of the reads, there is one entry per CDR3 protein sequence, and DNA is missing. This sample's table contains around 1,000 distinct CDR3 sequences. Jointly, the top ten make up 15% of the sample. Sequencing was done on a sample of cerebrospinal fluid. All receptors come from a human donor in good health.

This clonotype is identified as medium-sized from frequency. The chain carries TRBV20-1 and TRBJ2-1; the TCRdb call, TRBD1, lacks DNA for checking. Germline CDR1 DFQATT, CDR2 SNEGSKA (reference sequence). The CDR3 has 15 residues. CDR3 sequence reads: CSASDAGSPHNEQFF.

In terms of frequency, this clonotype is medium-sized (0.01 to 0.1%). The chain has TRBV6-5 and TRBJ1-2. Germline V gene lookup returns CDR1 MNHEY and CDR2 SVGAGI. There are 14 residues in the CDR3. CDR3 amino acids: CASSYSTAGSGYTF.

Judged by frequency, this clonotype is medium-sized. The gene calls are TRBV7-3 and TRBJ2-1; the D gene TCRdb calls, TRBD2, cannot be checked with no DNA. The CDR3 consists of 19 residues. Germline V gene lookup returns CDR1 SGHTA and CDR2 FQGTGA. The CDR3 here is CASSLTSTSGISSYNEQFF.

This clonotype is classed as large by frequency. This rearrangement joins TRBV11-2 to TRBJ2-1; there is no DNA to check the TCRdb D call of TRBD1. The CDR3 is made up of 15 amino acids. Germline CDR1 reads SGHAT; CDR2 reads FQNNGV. The CDR3 protein is CASSTGQGAVDEQFF.

The CDR3 sequence is CASSLAYGYTF. This chain connects TRBV7-9 to TRBJ1-2. The germline V gene encodes CDR1 SEHNR and CDR2 FQNEAQ (reference sequence). This CDR3 is 11 amino acids long.

According to its frequency, this clonotype is large. V usage is TRBV7-9 and J usage is TRBJ1-2; TCRdb indicates TRBD1, and absent DNA this call remains unverified. The CDR3 length is 17 residues. Germline CDR1 reads SEHNR; CDR2 reads FQNEAQ (reference sequence). This CDR3 reads CASSFTGRTVLGRGYTF.

This clonotype is medium-sized (0.01 to 0.1%) by frequency. The rearrangement links TRBV6-2 or TRBV6-3 to TRBJ2-7. This CDR3 region has 15 residues. Per germline, CDR1 MNHEY and CDR2 SVGEGT. The CDR3: CASRGGTESSYEQYF.

According to its frequency, this clonotype is medium-sized. The rearrangement links TRBV27 to TRBJ2-3; TCRdb returns TRBD1, unconfirmable since there is no DNA. The V gene's germline CDR1 is MNHEY and CDR2 SMNVEV (reference sequence). The CDR3 length is 15 residues. The CDR3 sequence is CASSFKTGATDTQYF.

By frequency, this clonotype is medium-sized. V usage is TRBV18 and J usage is TRBJ2-5; TCRdb's D gene call, TRBD1, goes unchecked for lack of DNA. CDR1 KGHSH and CDR2 LQKENI come from the germline V gene. This CDR3 is built from 15 residues. CDR3 region: CASSPPRGGQETQYF.

This chain uses TRBV19 with TRBJ1-2; TCRdb designates TRBD1, a call that cannot be tested without DNA. CDR1 and CDR2 from the germline V gene are LNHDA and SQIVND (reference sequence). This CDR3 has 18 residues. The CDR3 spells CASSPRTEILYSNYGYTF.

This clonotype ranks as medium-sized in terms of frequency. The chain is built from TRBV3-1 and TRBJ2-1; the D call of TRBD2 rests on TCRdb alone, since no DNA is present to check it. CDR3 length: 14 residues. Per the germline V gene, CDR1 is LGHDT and CDR2 is YNNKEL (reference sequence). The chain's CDR3 is CASSRLAGANEQFF.

Judged by frequency, this clonotype is medium-sized (0.01 to 0.1%). The rearrangement uses TRBV7-8 and TRBJ1-4; the TCRdb D gene call, TRBD1, has no DNA to confirm it. CDR1 is SGHVS, CDR2 FQNEAQ, per germline. The CDR3 runs to 15 residues. CDR3 protein: CASSLLAGQGWKLFF. The variable domain in full, with the rest retrieved from reference TRBV7-8 and TRBJ1-4, is GAGVSQSPRYKVAKRGQDVALRCDPISGHVSLFWYQQALGQGPEFLTYFQNEAQLDKSGLPSDRFFAERPEGSVSTLKIQRTQQEDSAVYLCASSLLAGQGWKLFFGSGTQLSVL.

This clonotype ranks as medium-sized in terms of frequency. The chain is built from TRBV6-6 and TRBJ2-5; TCRdb designates TRBD1, a call that cannot be tested without DNA. The CDR3 sequence is 13 residues long. Germline values: CDR1 MNHNY, CDR2 SVGAGI (reference sequence). This CDR3 is CASRLNRGETQYF.

Frequency places this clonotype as large. The chain joins TRBV5-1 to TRBJ2-1; TCRdb returns TRBD2, unconfirmable since there is no DNA. CDR1 SGHRS and CDR2 YFSETQ come from the germline V gene. The CDR3 has 16 amino acids. CDR3 in amino acids: CASSPTEAAGYNEQFF.

The chain has TRBV19 and TRBJ2-3; TCRdb's assignment of TRBD1 cannot be checked, as there is no DNA. Looked up from germline, CDR1 is LNHDA and CDR2 is SQIVND (reference sequence). The CDR3 loop spans 15 amino acids. The CDR3: CASSTSGQATDTQYF.

This clonotype counts as medium-sized by frequency. The chain combines TRBV4-3 with TRBJ2-5; the D call from TCRdb, TRBD2, cannot be confirmed without DNA. This CDR3 region has 15 residues. The germline V gene encodes CDR1 LGHNA and CDR2 YSLEER. The CDR3 loop reads CASSQGGGDQETQYF.

Frequency places this clonotype as large. The chain has TRBV5-1 and TRBJ1-6; as DNA is missing, the TRBD1 call by TCRdb cannot be tested. Germline V lookup: CDR1 SGHRS, CDR2 YFSETQ. The CDR3 consists of 15 residues. CDR3 amino acids: CASSFGNPADSPLHF.

The chain joins TRBV12-3 or TRBV12-4 to TRBJ2-3; TCRdb calls TRBD2, which cannot be checked without DNA. The CDR3 sequence is 13 residues long. The CDR3 here is CASTLEYTDTQYF.

This clonotype is called medium-sized based on its frequency. This chain connects TRBV6-2 or TRBV6-3 to TRBJ1-1; TCRdb's assignment of TRBD1 cannot be checked, as there is no DNA. The germline CDR1 and CDR2 sequences are MNHEY and SVGEGT. The CDR3 is made up of 15 amino acids. This CDR3 reads CASSSLGQANTEAFF.

This clonotype is medium-sized by frequency. The V and J genes are TRBV30 and TRBJ1-1; TCRdb's D call of TRBD1 is untestable without DNA. The CDR3 contains 13 residues. Germline-derived CDR1 and CDR2 are GTSNPN and SVGIG (reference sequence). CDR3 protein: CAWAGQGWPEAFF.

This clonotype shows up as large by frequency. The rearrangement joins TRBV20-1 to TRBJ2-1; TCRdb selects TRBD2, and the lack of DNA leaves this call unchecked. Per the germline V gene, CDR1 is DFQATT and CDR2 is SNEGSKA (reference sequence). This CDR3 is built from 14 residues. The CDR3 spells CSAPTSGGADEQFF.

The chain has TRBV24-1 and TRBJ2-1; TCRdb outputs TRBD1, but without DNA this stays unchecked. The CDR3 covers 16 residues. CDR1 and CDR2 from the germline V gene are KGHDR and SFDVKD. The chain's CDR3 is CATRQPGGRSYNEQFF.

Judged by frequency, this clonotype is medium-sized (0.01 to 0.1%). This chain connects TRBV19 to TRBJ2-2; TCRdb's D call of TRBD1 is untestable without DNA. The CDR3 is 16 amino acids. Germline-derived CDR1 and CDR2 are LNHDA and SQIVND (reference sequence). The CDR3 here is CASSTNPVGGSGELFF.

This rearrangement joins TRBV19 to TRBJ1-2; checking the TCRdb D call of TRBD1 is not possible without DNA. The germline V gene encodes CDR1 LNHDA and CDR2 SQIVND (reference sequence). This CDR3 comprises 14 residues. The CDR3: CASSIGYGGRGYTF.

This clonotype is deemed large by its frequency. This sequence joins TRBV7-2 and TRBJ2-5; no DNA is available, so the TRBD2 call from TCRdb remains unchecked. This CDR3 is built from 17 residues. Germline loops: CDR1 SGHTA, CDR2 FQGNSA. The CDR3 loop reads CASSFPGLAGGRETQYF.

This clonotype ranks as medium-sized in terms of frequency. CDR3 in amino acids: CASTKQGYEQFF. The chain carries TRBV6-1 and TRBJ2-1; there is no DNA to check the TCRdb D call of TRBD1. CDR3 length equals 12 residues. CDR1 is MNHNS and CDR2 is SASEGT in the germline V gene.

Measured by frequency, this clonotype is large. The rearrangement links TRBV19 to TRBJ2-3; with no DNA, the TCRdb D assignment of TRBD1 cannot be verified. From germline, CDR1 is LNHDA and CDR2 SQIVND (reference sequence). The CDR3 loop spans 14 amino acids. The CDR3 is CASSIRQYTDTQYF.

This clonotype counts as medium-sized by frequency. The rearrangement uses TRBV5-6 and TRBJ1-5; the D call of TRBD1 rests on TCRdb alone, since no DNA is present to check it. The CDR3 length is 15 residues. The germline V gene encodes CDR1 SGHDT and CDR2 YYEEEE. The CDR3 spells CASSLGQGPNQPQHF.

Considering frequency, this clonotype is medium-sized. V usage is TRBV24-1 and J usage is TRBJ2-1; TCRdb lists TRBD2, though no DNA is available to test this call. The germline gives CDR1 KGHDR, CDR2 SFDVKD. The CDR3 sequence is 16 residues long. CDR3 region: CATSDYSGGSYNEQFF.

This clonotype ranks as medium-sized in terms of frequency. This chain links TRBV11-3 with TRBJ2-2; TCRdb's D call, TRBD2, is unchecked because there is no DNA. The CDR3 totals 16 residues. The germline V gene encodes CDR1 SGHNT and CDR2 YENEEA. This CDR3 is CASSPRGAKDTGELFF.

This clonotype is called medium-sized based on its frequency. V and J are TRBV20-1 and TRBJ2-7; TCRdb gives TRBD2 as the D gene, but with no DNA this cannot be confirmed. CDR1 is DFQATT and CDR2 is SNEGSKA in the germline V gene (reference sequence). CDR3 length: 16 amino acids. CDR3 protein: CSARASGNDASYEQYF.